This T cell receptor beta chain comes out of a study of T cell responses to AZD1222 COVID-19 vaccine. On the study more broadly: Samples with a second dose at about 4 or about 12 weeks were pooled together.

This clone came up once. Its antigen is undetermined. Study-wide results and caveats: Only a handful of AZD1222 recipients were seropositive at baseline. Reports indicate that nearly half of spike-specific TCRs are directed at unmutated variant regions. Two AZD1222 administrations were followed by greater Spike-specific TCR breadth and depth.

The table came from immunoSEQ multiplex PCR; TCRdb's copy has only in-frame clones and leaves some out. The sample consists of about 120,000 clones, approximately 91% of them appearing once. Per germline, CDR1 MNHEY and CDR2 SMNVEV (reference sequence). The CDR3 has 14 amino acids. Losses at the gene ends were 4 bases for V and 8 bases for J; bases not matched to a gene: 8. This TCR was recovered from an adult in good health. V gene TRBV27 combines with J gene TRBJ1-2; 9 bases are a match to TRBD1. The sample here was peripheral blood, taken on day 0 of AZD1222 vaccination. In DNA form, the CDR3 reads TGTGCCAGCAGTTCCGGGGACAGGGTGGGCGGCTACACCTTC. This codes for CASSSGDRVGGYTF.